This TCR beta chain derives from a study of neurological immune-mediated disorders. In each sequencing run, over 160 million TCR-beta sequences were generated from 15-18 subjects. TCRdb itself ran the 5' RACE reads through MiXCR, one entry per CDR3 protein. The sample comprises under 130,000 distinct CDR3 sequences, 11% of which are singletons, and approximately 3.1% rests with the top ten. Deletions cut 4 bases from V and 3 bases from J, with 7 bases between. The length of the CDR3 is 12 residues. Germline values: CDR1 MDHEN, CDR2 SYDVKM. Described time point: longitudinal time-point 3. The sequenced material came from PBMCs. The clonotype originates from a female donor with HTLV-1-associated myelopathy (HAM/TSP). The chain employs TRBV28 and TRBJ2-7, with D unclear. This CDR3 is CASSSQFYEQYF. In nucleotides, the CDR3 is TGTGCCAGCAGTTCCCAATTCTACGAGCAGTACTTC.